This TCR beta chain was captured in a study of cytomegalovirus exposure and HLA in healthy donors. Study results and caveats: Previous analysis showed most TCR beta V segments were productive about 90% or about 30% of the time. Researchers had no immune exposure information except CMV serostatus available.

Concerning this clone: Its antigen is undetermined.

The CDR3 extends over 16 amino acids. Primers for the PCR totalled 60 Vbeta and 13 Jbeta. Repertoires were generated with immunoSEQ multiplex PCR, while TCRdb's copy carries only in-frame clones and drops some. The table has about 180,000 clones, over 60% seen once. Sequenced input: PBMCs. The source of this sequence is a man aged 40-49 years in good health and CMV-seronegative. This chain joins TRBV21-1 and TRBJ2-7; the D segment call TRBD1 is taken from the table without a DNA check. TRBV21-1 counts as a pseudogene. The CDR3 DNA sequence: TGTGCCAGCAGCTTATCGGACAGGGGCGCCCCCTACGAGCAGTACTTC. The encoded protein is CASSLSDRGAPYEQYF.